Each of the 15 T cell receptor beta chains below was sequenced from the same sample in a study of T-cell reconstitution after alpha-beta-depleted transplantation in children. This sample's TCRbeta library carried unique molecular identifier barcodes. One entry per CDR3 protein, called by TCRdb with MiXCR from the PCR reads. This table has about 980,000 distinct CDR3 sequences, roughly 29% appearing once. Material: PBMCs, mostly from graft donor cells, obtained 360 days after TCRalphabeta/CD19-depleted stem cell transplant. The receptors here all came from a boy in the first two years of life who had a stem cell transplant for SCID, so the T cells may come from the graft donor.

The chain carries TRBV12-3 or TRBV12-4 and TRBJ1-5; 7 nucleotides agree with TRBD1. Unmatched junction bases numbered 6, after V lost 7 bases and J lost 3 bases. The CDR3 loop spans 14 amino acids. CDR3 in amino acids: CASTQTGANQPQHF. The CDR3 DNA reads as TGTGCCAGCACCCAAACAGGGGCCAATCAGCCCCAGCATTTT.

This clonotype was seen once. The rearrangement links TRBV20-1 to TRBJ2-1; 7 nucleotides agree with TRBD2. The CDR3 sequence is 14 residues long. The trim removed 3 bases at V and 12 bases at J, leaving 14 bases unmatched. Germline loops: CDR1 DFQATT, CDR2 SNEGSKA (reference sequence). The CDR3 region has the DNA TGCAGTGCTAGGCCCCTCCAGCGGGGAGATTGGCAGTTCTTC. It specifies CSARPLQRGDWQFF.

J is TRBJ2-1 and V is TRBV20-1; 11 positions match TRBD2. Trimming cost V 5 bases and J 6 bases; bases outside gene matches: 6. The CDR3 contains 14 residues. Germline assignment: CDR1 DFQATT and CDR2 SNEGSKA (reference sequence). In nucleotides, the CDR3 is TGCAGTGCTGGGCTAGCGGGGGGATCCAATGAGCAGTTCTTC. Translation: CSAGLAGGSNEQFF.

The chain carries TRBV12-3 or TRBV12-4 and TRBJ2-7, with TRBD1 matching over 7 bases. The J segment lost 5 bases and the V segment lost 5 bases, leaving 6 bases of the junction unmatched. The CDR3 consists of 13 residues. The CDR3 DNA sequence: TGTGCCAGCAGTCCACAGGGGACGAACGAGCAGTACTTC. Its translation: CASSPQGTNEQYF.

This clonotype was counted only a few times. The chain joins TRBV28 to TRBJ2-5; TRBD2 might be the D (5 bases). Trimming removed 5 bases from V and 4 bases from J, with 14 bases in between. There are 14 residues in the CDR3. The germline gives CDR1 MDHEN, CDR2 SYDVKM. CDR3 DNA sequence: TGTGCCAGCAGTCCGCCTCCTAGCAGAGAGACCCAGTACTTC. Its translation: CASSPPPSRETQYF.

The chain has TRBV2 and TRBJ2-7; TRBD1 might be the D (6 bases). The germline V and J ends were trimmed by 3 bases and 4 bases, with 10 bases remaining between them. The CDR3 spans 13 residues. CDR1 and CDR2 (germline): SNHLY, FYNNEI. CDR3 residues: CASSDDRPYEQYF. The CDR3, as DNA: TGTGCCAGCAGTGACGACAGGCCATACGAGCAGTACTTC.

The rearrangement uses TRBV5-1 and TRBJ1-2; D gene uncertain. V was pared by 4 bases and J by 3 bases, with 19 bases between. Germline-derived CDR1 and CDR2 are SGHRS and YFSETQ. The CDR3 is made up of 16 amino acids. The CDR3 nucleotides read TGCGCCAGCAGCCTCAAAGACACGGCCGTTGACTATGGCTACACCTTC. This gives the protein CASSLKDTAVDYGYTF. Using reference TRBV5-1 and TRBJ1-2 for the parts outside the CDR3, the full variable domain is KAGVTQTPRYLIKTRGQQVTLSCSPISGHRSVSWYQQTPGQGLQFLFEYFSETQRNKGNFPGRFSGRQFSNSRSEMNVSTLELGDSALYLCASSLKDTAVDYGYTFGSGTRLTVV.

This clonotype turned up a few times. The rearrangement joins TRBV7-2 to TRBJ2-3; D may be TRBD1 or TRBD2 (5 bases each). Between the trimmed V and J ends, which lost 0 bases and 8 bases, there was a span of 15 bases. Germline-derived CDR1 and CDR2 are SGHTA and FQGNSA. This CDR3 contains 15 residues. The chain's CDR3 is CASSLAGRDHGTQYF. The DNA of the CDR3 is TGTGCCAGCAGCTTAGCGGGAAGGGACCATGGTACGCAGTATTTT.

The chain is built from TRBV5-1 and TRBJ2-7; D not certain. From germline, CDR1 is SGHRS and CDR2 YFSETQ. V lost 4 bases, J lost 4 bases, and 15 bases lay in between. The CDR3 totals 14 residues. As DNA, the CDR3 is TGCGCCAGCAGCCTCGGCTCCCCGGTTTACGAGCAGTACTTC. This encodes CASSLGSPVYEQYF. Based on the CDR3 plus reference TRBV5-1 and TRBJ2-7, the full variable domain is KAGVTQTPRYLIKTRGQQVTLSCSPISGHRSVSWYQQTPGQGLQFLFEYFSETQRNKGNFPGRFSGRQFSNSRSEMNVSTLELGDSALYLCASSLGSPVYEQYFGPGTRLTVT.

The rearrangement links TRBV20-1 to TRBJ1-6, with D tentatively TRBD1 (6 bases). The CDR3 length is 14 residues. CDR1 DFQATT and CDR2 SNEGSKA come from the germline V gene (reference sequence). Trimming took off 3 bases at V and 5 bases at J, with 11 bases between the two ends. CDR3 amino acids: CSARGTRDNSPLHF. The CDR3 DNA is TGCAGTGCTAGGGGGACACGAGATAATTCACCCCTCCACTTT.

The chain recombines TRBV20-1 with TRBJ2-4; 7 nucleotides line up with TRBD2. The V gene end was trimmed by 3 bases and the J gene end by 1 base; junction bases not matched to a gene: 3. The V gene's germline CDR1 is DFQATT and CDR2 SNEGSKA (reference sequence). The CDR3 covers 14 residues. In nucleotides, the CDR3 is TGCAGTGCTAGGTTCGGGGGGGCCAAAAACATTCAGTACTTC. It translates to CSARFGGAKNIQYF.

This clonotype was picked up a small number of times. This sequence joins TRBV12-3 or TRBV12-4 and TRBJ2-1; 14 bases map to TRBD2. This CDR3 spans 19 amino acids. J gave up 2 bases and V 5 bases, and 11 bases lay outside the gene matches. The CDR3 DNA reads TGTGCCAGCAGTCTGCGACCGGGACTAGCGGGGGCAACCTACAATGAGCAGTTCTTC. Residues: CASSLRPGLAGATYNEQFF.

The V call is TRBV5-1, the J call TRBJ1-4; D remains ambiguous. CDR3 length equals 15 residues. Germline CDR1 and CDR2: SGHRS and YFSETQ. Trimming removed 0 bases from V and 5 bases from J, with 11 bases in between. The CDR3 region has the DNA TGCGCCAGCAGCTTGGGGTCAGCTAAAAATGAAAAACTGTTTTTT. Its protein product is CASSLGSAKNEKLFF. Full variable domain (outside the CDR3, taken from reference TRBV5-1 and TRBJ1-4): KAGVTQTPRYLIKTRGQQVTLSCSPISGHRSVSWYQQTPGQGLQFLFEYFSETQRNKGNFPGRFSGRQFSNSRSEMNVSTLELGDSALYLCASSLGSAKNEKLFFGSGTQLSVL.

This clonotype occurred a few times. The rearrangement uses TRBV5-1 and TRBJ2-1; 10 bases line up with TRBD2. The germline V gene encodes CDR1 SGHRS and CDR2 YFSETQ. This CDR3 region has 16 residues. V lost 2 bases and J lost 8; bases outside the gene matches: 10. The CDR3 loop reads CASSLPGLARVDEQFF. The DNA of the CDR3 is TGCGCCAGCAGCTTACCGGGACTAGCGCGGGTGGATGAGCAGTTCTTC.

CDR3: CATGASTYEQYF. In nucleotides, the CDR3 is TGTGCCACCGGCGCGTCGACCTACGAGCAGTACTTC. The rearrangement joins TRBV27 to TRBJ2-7; no definite D call. The V gene lost 10 bases and the J gene lost 2 bases, with 12 bases spanning the gap. Germline V lookup: CDR1 MNHEY, CDR2 SMNVEV (reference sequence). This CDR3 has 12 residues.